These 6 T cell receptor beta chains came from one sample sequenced in a study of blood T cell repertoires in COVID-19. The method was immunoSEQ multiplex PCR; TCRdb's version includes in-frame clones alone and lacks a portion of them. The sample holds around 200,000 clones, around 78% seen once. The sequenced material came from peripheral blood. These receptors were taken from a woman aged 80 or over with active or convalescent COVID-19.

The count of this clone is one. The chain uses TRBV28 and TRBJ2-2; TRBD2 aligns across 8 bases. Germline V lookup: CDR1 MDHEN, CDR2 SYDVKM. This CDR3 is built from 14 residues. The J segment lost 7 bases and the V segment lost 5 bases, leaving 6 bases of the junction unmatched. The CDR3, as DNA: TGTGCCAGCAGTACCCACGGGACTAGCGGGGAGCTGTTTTTT. It translates to CASSTHGTSGELFF.

In regard to this clone: Other DNA sequences in this specimen translate into the identical CDR3. The V gene is TRBV28, the J gene TRBJ1-1, with TRBD1 as a possible D gene (6 bases). This CDR3 is 15 amino acids long. The germline V gene has CDR1 MDHEN and CDR2 SYDVKM. V dropped 5 bases and J dropped 1 base, with 14 bases sitting between them. The CDR3 sequence: CASSPRGGGNTEAFF. In DNA, the CDR3 is TGTGCCAGCAGTCCCCGGGGAGGGGGGAACACTGAAGCTTTCTTT. The complete variable domain, with remaining parts taken from reference TRBV28 and TRBJ1-1, reads DVKVTQSSRYLVKRTGEKVFLECVQDMDHENMFWYRQDPGLGLRLIYFSYDVKMKEKGDIPEGYSVSREKKERFSLILESASTNQTSMYLCASSPRGGGNTEAFFGQGTRLTVV.

This chain joins TRBV5-6 and TRBJ2-5, with a weak D call TRBD2 (6 bases). The CDR3 is made up of 14 amino acids. V lost 2 bases, J lost 6 bases, and 14 bases lay in between. Germline V gene lookup returns CDR1 SGHDT and CDR2 YYEEEE. As DNA, the CDR3 is TGTGCCAGCAGCTTTGTTGCGGGGAGCAAGACCCAGTACTTC. Protein sequence: CASSFVAGSKTQYF. The full variable domain, completed using reference TRBV5-6 and TRBJ2-5, is DAGVTQSPTHLIKTRGQQVTLRCSPKSGHDTVSWYQQALGQGPQFIFQYYEEEERQRGNFPDRFSGHQFPNYSSELNVNALLLGDSALYLCASSFVAGSKTQYFGPGTRLLVL.

The rearrangement joins TRBV18 to TRBJ2-7; D is possibly TRBD1 (6 bases). Trimming took 2 bases from V and 6 from J, leaving 20 bases between them. Germline assignment: CDR1 KGHSH and CDR2 LQKENI. The CDR3 runs 16 residues. The CDR3 bases are TGTGCCAGCTCACCAAACTCGGCAGGGGCGACGGGCGAGCAGTACTTC. Translated, it gives CASSPNSAGATGEQYF.

This clone was detected only a few times. V and J are TRBV12-5 and TRBJ2-1, with 15 bases fitting TRBD2. The CDR3 runs 17 residues. V shed 5 bases, J shed 8 bases, and the junction held 10 bases outside the gene matches. Germline values: CDR1 LGHNT, CDR2 FRNRAP. The CDR3 here is CASGLDRTSGGAHEQFF. CDR3 DNA sequence: TGTGCTAGTGGTCTCGACCGGACTAGCGGGGGGGCACATGAGCAGTTCTTC.

CDR3 coding DNA: TGTGCCTGGAGTGGGGAGGGGATTGCGCCCCAGCATTTT. Protein sequence: CAWSGEGIAPQHF. The chain uses TRBV30 and TRBJ1-5; D is perhaps TRBD1 (5 bases). Trimming stripped 1 base from V and 9 bases from J, with 13 bases between. There are 13 residues in the CDR3. The germline gives CDR1 GTSNPN, CDR2 SVGIG (reference sequence).